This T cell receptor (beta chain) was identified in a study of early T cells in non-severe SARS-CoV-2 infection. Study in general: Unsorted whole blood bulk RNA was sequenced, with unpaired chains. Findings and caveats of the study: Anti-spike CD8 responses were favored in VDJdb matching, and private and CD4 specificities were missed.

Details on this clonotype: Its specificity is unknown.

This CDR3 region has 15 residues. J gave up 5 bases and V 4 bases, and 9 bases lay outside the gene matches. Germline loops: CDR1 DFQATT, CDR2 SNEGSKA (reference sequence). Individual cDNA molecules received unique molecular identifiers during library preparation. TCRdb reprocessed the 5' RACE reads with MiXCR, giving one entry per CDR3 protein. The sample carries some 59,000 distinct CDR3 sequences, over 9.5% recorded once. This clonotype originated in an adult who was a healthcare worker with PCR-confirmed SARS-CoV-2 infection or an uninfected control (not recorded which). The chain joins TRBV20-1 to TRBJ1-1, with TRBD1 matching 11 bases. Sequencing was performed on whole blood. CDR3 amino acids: CSAILDRGLRTEAFF. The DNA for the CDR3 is TGCAGTGCTATCCTGGACAGGGGGCTTCGGACTGAAGCTTTCTTT.